These 26 T cell receptor beta chains came from one sample sequenced in a study of shared clonotypes between healthy human individuals. Sequencing used immunoSEQ multiplex PCR; TCRdb keeps in-frame clones, though not all of them. The table shows about 510,000 clones, with 60% to 80% occurring only once. Sequencing was carried out using PBMCs. Receptors were obtained from a woman aged 35 to 49 in good health. Some clones in this sample may be carry-over from other donors' samples.

The rearrangement joins TRBV5-1 to TRBJ2-3; D ambiguous. The CDR3 runs to 14 residues. Germline CDR1 and CDR2: SGHRS and YFSETQ. The V and J ends lost 0 bases and 3 bases respectively, with 8 bases between them. The DNA of the CDR3 is TGCGCCAGCAGCTTGGGGGCTGGGACAGATACGCAGTATTTT. Translating gives CASSLGAGTDTQYF.

Concerning this clone: Additional DNA sequences in this sample encode the identical CDR3. The V call is TRBV6-1, the J call TRBJ1-5, with 7 bases matching TRBD1. The V gene's germline CDR1 is MNHNS and CDR2 SASEGT. V lost 4 bases, J lost 0 bases, and 3 bases stayed unmatched. The CDR3 extends over 15 amino acids. CDR3 loop: CASSGGTDSNQPQHF. The CDR3 DNA follows: TGTGCCAGCAGTGGAGGGACAGATAGCAATCAGCCCCAGCATTTT.

The rearrangement joins TRBV2 to TRBJ1-2; 9 bases fit TRBD1. The CDR3 runs 14 residues. CDR1 and CDR2 (germline): SNHLY, FYNNEI. J was trimmed by 8 bases and V by 2 bases; bases with no gene match: 6. The CDR3 sequence is CASSELGQGDGYTF. The CDR3 nucleotides are TGTGCCAGCAGTGAATTGGGACAGGGAGACGGCTACACCTTC.

This chain connects TRBV18 to TRBJ1-2; 9 nucleotides agree with TRBD1. This CDR3 region has 16 residues. Germline assignment: CDR1 KGHSH and CDR2 LQKENI. Germline trimming cut 6 bases from V and 0 bases from J; bases unmatched to any gene: 8. The CDR3 bases are TGTGCCAGCTCGCAAGAACAGGGGGCAGCTAACTATGGCTACACCTTC. It yields the protein CASSQEQGAANYGYTF. The entire variable domain, with the rest obtained from reference TRBV18 and TRBJ1-2, is as follows: NAGVMQNPRHLVRRRGQEARLRCSPMKGHSHVYWYRQLPEEGLKFMVYLQKENIIDESGMPKERFSAEFPKEGPSILRIQQVVRGDSAAYFCASSQEQGAANYGYTFGSGTRLTVV.

The chain couples TRBV6-6 to TRBJ2-7; TRBD2 agrees at 11 bases. V shed 10 bases, J shed 3 bases, and the junction held 11 bases outside the gene matches. The CDR3 has 15 residues. CDR1 and CDR2 (germline): MNHNY, SVGAGI (reference sequence). The CDR3 DNA is TGTGCCACCGGGACAGGGACTAGCGGAAACTACGAGCAGTACTTC. Its translation: CATGTGTSGNYEQYF.

The chain is built from TRBV21-1 and TRBJ2-6; the table gives TRBD1 as D, unverified against the DNA. TRBV21-1 is tagged as a pseudogene. The CDR3 is 19 amino acids. As DNA, the CDR3 is TGTGCCAGCAGACGCCGATGGTGGGCGTTATTTGATGGGGCCAACGTCCTGACTTTC. Translating it yields CASRRRWWALFDGANVLTF.

In its sample, this clone was seen a few times. Other DNA variants within this sample encode the same CDR3. CDR3 in amino acids: CASSPGLAGVYNEQFF. In DNA form, the CDR3 reads TGTGCCAGCAGCCCCGGACTAGCGGGGGTCTACAATGAGCAGTTCTTC. The chain recombines TRBV5-6 with TRBJ2-1; the match to TRBD2 covers 13 bases. This CDR3 has 16 amino acids. The V segment lost 4 bases and the J segment 3 bases; nucleotides outside the gene matches: 4. Germline V gene lookup returns CDR1 SGHDT and CDR2 YYEEEE.

V gene TRBV7-3 combines with J gene TRBJ2-3; 7 bases align to TRBD2. J lost 0 bases, V lost 5 bases, and 11 bases had no gene match. Germline V CDR1 and CDR2: SGHTA, FQGTGA. The CDR3 runs to 17 residues. The CDR3 coding sequence is TGTGCCAGCAGCCCCGGGAACGCGGGAGTCAGCACAGATACGCAGTATTTT. Its protein is CASSPGNAGVSTDTQYF.

V usage is TRBV18 and J usage is TRBJ1-2; D gene uncertain. V lost 0 bases and J lost 6, with 11 bases in between. There are 14 residues in the CDR3. The germline V gene encodes CDR1 KGHSH and CDR2 LQKENI. CDR3 residues: CASSPPAAGNGYTF. The CDR3 DNA is TGTGCCAGCTCACCACCTGCGGCCGGGAATGGCTACACCTTC.

This sequence joins TRBV6-1 and TRBJ1-5; D gene uncertain. Trimming took 4 bases from V and 0 from J, leaving 7 bases between them. The CDR3 covers 14 residues. In germline, CDR1 is MNHNS, CDR2 SASEGT. CDR3 nucleotides: TGTGCCAGCAGTGGACGGGATAGCAATCAGCCCCAGCATTTT. Protein: CASSGRDSNQPQHF.

This sequence joins TRBV7-9 and TRBJ2-3; no firm D call. V was cut by 2 bases and J by 5 bases, with 14 bases left in between. Germline CDR1 reads SEHNR; CDR2 reads FQNEAQ (reference sequence). The length of the CDR3 is 15 residues. The CDR3 DNA is TGTGCCAGCAGCTTACTCCAAGGTCGCATAGATACGCAGTATTTT. Its translation: CASSLLQGRIDTQYF.

This clone turned up a few times. V and J are TRBV7-3 and TRBJ2-2, with D maybe TRBD2 (6 bases). V shed 2 bases and J shed 0 bases, with 10 bases lying between them. This CDR3 is built from 16 residues. Germline CDR1 is SGHTA and CDR2 is FQGTGA. In DNA form, the CDR3 reads TGTGCCAGCAGCTTAGTAGCGGCCGCGAACACCGGGGAGCTGTTTTTT. As protein: CASSLVAAANTGELFF.

This clone was observed a handful of times. The genes are TRBV10-1 and TRBJ2-7; TRBD1 matches 7 bases. Germline V CDR1 and CDR2: WNHNN, SYGVQD (reference sequence). CDR3 length: 10 residues. Trimming took 7 bases from V and 11 from J; bases not matched to a gene: 5. Here the CDR3 reads CASMRGQEYF. CDR3 in DNA: TGCGCCAGCATGAGGGGGCAGGAGTACTTC.

CDR3 sequence reads: CASSPGESRGTQYF. CDR3 DNA: TGTGCCAGCTCACCAGGGGAGTCAAGGGGTACGCAGTATTTT. The rearrangement links TRBV18 to TRBJ2-3, with D perhaps given as TRBD1 or TRBD2 (5 bases each). V dropped 2 bases and J dropped 8 bases, with 14 bases sitting between them. The germline gives CDR1 KGHSH, CDR2 LQKENI. The CDR3 totals 14 residues.

The chain couples TRBV14 to TRBJ1-6, with D tentatively TRBD1 (5 bases). V lost 0 bases, J lost 8 bases, and 14 bases lay in between. Germline-derived CDR1 and CDR2 are SGHDN and FVKESK. The CDR3 runs to 16 residues. The DNA for the CDR3 is TGTGCCAGCAGCCAAGATCTTCCAGGGCCCGATTCACCCCTCCACTTT. This codes for CASSQDLPGPDSPLHF.

The rearrangement joins TRBV21-1 to TRBJ2-5; the table gives TRBD1 as D, unverified against the DNA. TRBV21-1 is a pseudogene locus. The CDR3 runs 17 residues. CDR3 in amino acids: CASKKGGGQDPQETQYF. DNA for the CDR3: TGTGCCAGCAAAAAAGGCGGGGGACAGGACCCTCAAGAGACCCAGTACTTC.

V and J are TRBV28 and TRBJ1-4, with D possibly matching TRBD1 (6 bases). V was pared by 6 bases and J by 3 bases, with 14 bases between. CDR3 length: 15 residues. Germline loops: CDR1 MDHEN, CDR2 SYDVKM. CDR3 DNA: TGTGCCAGCAGGAGGGGGGGGCTGGCTAATGAAAAACTGTTTTTT. This sequence encodes CASRRGGLANEKLFF.

This clone was detected a few times. This chain uses TRBV19 with TRBJ2-3; 8 nucleotides match TRBD2. The CDR3 extends over 15 amino acids. After removal of 8 bases from V and 3 bases from J, the junction contained 10 bases not matched to a gene. CDR1 is LNHDA and CDR2 is SQIVND in the germline V gene (reference sequence). The CDR3 nucleotides are TGTGCCAGTGCCTCAGCGGGAGTTCGGACAGATACGCAGTATTTT. It translates to CASASAGVRTDTQYF.

This rearrangement joins TRBV7-3 to TRBJ2-3; D ambiguous. Deletions cut 2 bases from V and 2 bases from J, with 8 bases between. CDR1 SGHTA and CDR2 FQGTGA come from the germline V gene. This CDR3 comprises 14 residues. The CDR3 here is CASSLGFYTDTQYF. CDR3 sequence (DNA): TGTGCCAGCAGCTTAGGGTTCTACACAGATACGCAGTATTTT.

This clone was seen a few times. The chain recombines TRBV28 with TRBJ1-5; 7 nucleotides line up with TRBD1. The V segment lost 7 bases and the J segment 1 base; nucleotides outside the gene matches: 7. The germline CDR1 and CDR2 sequences are MDHEN and SYDVKM. The CDR3 sequence is 15 residues long. CDR3 sequence (DNA): TGTGCCAGCACCCCGTGGGACAGCAGCAATCAGCCCCAGCATTTT. Protein sequence: CASTPWDSSNQPQHF.

This chain joins TRBV6-5 and TRBJ1-5; the D is unclear. This CDR3 contains 15 residues. Trimming took 0 bases from V and 3 from J, leaving 9 bases between them. CDR1 and CDR2 from the germline V gene are MNHEY and SVGAGI. For the CDR3, the DNA is TGTGCCAGCAGTTACTCGCCGGGATCCAATCAGCCCCAGCATTTT. Translation: CASSYSPGSNQPQHF.

The chain uses TRBV21-1 and TRBJ2-1; the table's D call of TRBD1 was not tested on the DNA. TRBV21-1 is termed a pseudogene. The CDR3 is 12 amino acids. In nucleotides, the CDR3 is TGTGCCAGCAGCAGAAACAGGGGTGGTAAGTTCTTC. It encodes CASSRNRGGKFF.

A note on this clone: The same CDR3 can be traced to other DNA sequences in this sample. The chain recombines TRBV29-1 with TRBJ1-5; no definite D call. The CDR3 extends over 13 amino acids. V shed 4 bases and J shed 1 base, with 8 bases lying between them. Germline assignment: CDR1 SQVTM and CDR2 ANQGSEA. CDR3 nucleotides: TGCAGCGTTGTAGAATCAAGCAATCAGCCCCAGCATTTT. It specifies CSVVESSNQPQHF.

The V call is TRBV5-1, the J call TRBJ2-3, with D tentatively TRBD1 (5 bases). Germline V gene data show CDR1 as SGHRS and CDR2 as YFSETQ. The CDR3 runs 17 residues. Trimming shortened V by 0 bases and J by 4 bases, and 18 bases separated the two germline ends. The CDR3 region is CASSLAETVLGPDTQYF. The DNA for the CDR3 is TGCGCCAGCAGCTTGGCCGAAACCGTCCTGGGGCCAGATACGCAGTATTTT.

The count of this clone is one. The chain is built from TRBV19 and TRBJ2-1, with D tentatively TRBD1 (5 bases). This CDR3 is built from 14 residues. V lost 2 bases, J lost 4 bases, and 9 bases lay in between. Germline lookup yields CDR1 LNHDA and CDR2 SQIVND (reference sequence). Here the CDR3 reads CASSIMGPYNEQFF. CDR3 DNA sequence: TGTGCCAGTAGTATAATGGGGCCTTACAATGAGCAGTTCTTC.

By sample share, this clone is medium-sized. The chain links TRBV2 to TRBJ2-3; no clear D gene. The CDR3 is made up of 9 amino acids. Germline CDR1 is SNHLY and CDR2 is FYNNEI. The ends were cut back, 7 bases at V and 10 bases at J, with 6 bases in the middle. The DNA for the CDR3 is TGTGCCAGCAACGGTCCGCAGTATTTT. Translating it yields CASNGPQYF.